These T cell receptor beta chains were read from a single sample in a study of blood T cell repertoires in COVID-19. Produced via immunoSEQ multiplex PCR; TCRdb's table is partial and in-frame only. This table holds about 75,000 clones, around two thirds found once. Sequencing was carried out using peripheral blood. These receptors were obtained from a human donor with acute or convalescent COVID-19. The donor label of this sample is uncertain. Each CDR3 is given with its conserved first and last residue. The D gene is left open where the match is weak. Where a row states a size, it is once, few, many or the class of an expanded clone; other rows omit it.

len	v_gene	abundance	j_gene	d_gene	CDR3aa	CDR3nt
17	TRBV2	few	TRBJ2-3	TRBD2	CASSPFSGTSGTDTQYF	TGTGCCAGCAGTCCTTTTTCCGGGACTAGCGGGACAGATACGCAGTATTTT
14	TRBV11-2	NA	TRBJ2-2	NA	CASSPDTKTGELFF	TGTGCCAGCAGCCCAGACACGAAAACCGGGGAGCTGTTTTTT
13	TRBV19	once	TRBJ1-5	NA	CASSNRGNQPQHF	TGTGCCAGTAGTAATCGGGGCAATCAGCCCCAGCATTTT
16	TRBV5-8	NA	TRBJ2-1	NA	CASSLIGVGLRAEQFF	TGTGCCAGCAGCTTAATTGGAGTCGGACTCCGCGCTGAGCAGTTCTTC
14	TRBV13	few	TRBJ2-7	TRBD1	CASSPGQGIYEQYF	TGTGCCAGCAGCCCGGGACAGGGGATCTACGAGCAGTACTTC
12	TRBV12-3/TRBV12-4	NA	TRBJ2-1	NA	CASLREINEQFF	TGTGCCAGCCTTCGGGAAATCAATGAGCAGTTCTTC
15	TRBV5-1	NA	TRBJ2-3	NA	CASSLRAGAGDTQYF	TGCGCCAGCAGCTTGCGGGCGGGGGCAGGAGATACGCAGTATTTT
17	TRBV14	NA	TRBJ2-5	TRBD2	CASSLRWTSGFQETQYF	TGTGCCAGCAGCCTCCGATGGACTAGCGGTTTCCAAGAGACCCAGTACTTC
15	TRBV18	NA	TRBJ1-1	TRBD1	CASSVRQGAATEAFF	TGTGCCAGCTCAGTGCGACAGGGGGCTGCCACTGAAGCTTTCTTT
16	TRBV28	NA	TRBJ1-4	TRBD1	CASSSPGQGARVKLFF	TGTGCCAGCAGTTCACCGGGACAGGGGGCAAGGGTCAAACTGTTTTTT
14	TRBV28	once	TRBJ1-3	TRBD1	CASSQGGSGNTIYF	TGTGCCAGCAGCCAGGGGGGCTCTGGAAACACCATATATTTT
16	TRBV7-2	once	TRBJ2-7	TRBD2	CASSQPSSGARHEQYF	TGTGCCAGCAGCCAACCTTCTAGCGGCGCCCGCCACGAGCAGTACTTC
15	TRBV15	NA	TRBJ2-2	NA	CATSRPERRRGELFF	TGTGCCACCAGCAGACCGGAGAGGAGGAGAGGGGAGCTGTTTTTT
13	TRBV28	NA	TRBJ1-1	NA	CASSTPRGGRAFF	TGTGCCAGCAGTACCCCGCGGGGCGGGAGAGCTTTCTTT
17	TRBV10-3	once	TRBJ1-6	TRBD1	CAISENPGQGYNSPLHF	TGTGCCATCAGTGAAAATCCGGGACAGGGGTATAATTCACCCCTCCACTTT
14	TRBV7-2	NA	TRBJ2-3	TRBD2	CASSFRAGGDTQYF	TGTGCCAGCAGCTTTCGGGCGGGAGGAGATACGCAGTATTTT
15	TRBV7-2	NA	TRBJ1-6	TRBD1	CASSLQGQGGSPLHF	TGTGCCAGCAGCTTACAAGGACAGGGGGGCTCACCCCTCCACTTT
13	TRBV19	few	TRBJ1-5	TRBD1	CASRDRGGMPQHF	TGTGCCAGTAGGGACAGGGGCGGGATGCCCCAGCATTTT
13	TRBV19	NA	TRBJ1-1	NA	CATEREASSEAFF	TGTGCCACCGAGCGAGAGGCCAGCAGTGAAGCTTTCTTT
13	TRBV3-1/TRBV3-2	NA	TRBJ1-5	NA	CATSGGGNQPQHF	TGTGCCACCTCCGGGGGTGGCAATCAGCCCCAGCATTTT
15	TRBV4-2	few	TRBJ2-7	NA	CASSQDGGLIYEQYF	TGTGCCAGCAGCCAAGATGGCGGGCTCATCTACGAGCAGTACTTC
13	TRBV12-3/TRBV12-4	NA	TRBJ1-5	TRBD1	CASSAGGREPQHF	TGTGCCAGCAGTGCAGGGGGCCGGGAGCCCCAGCATTTT
12	TRBV27	NA	TRBJ2-1	NA	CASSLNGNEQFF	TGTGCCAGCAGTTTAAACGGTAATGAGCAGTTCTTC
14	TRBV10-3	NA	TRBJ1-2	TRBD1	CAISDSRGQRGYTF	TGTGCCATCAGTGACTCTCGGGGACAGAGGGGCTACACCTTC
10	TRBV20-1	NA	TRBJ2-7	NA	CSVDSAGVYF	TGCAGTGTAGATAGCGCCGGAGTGTACTTC
14	TRBV24-1	NA	TRBJ2-1	TRBD2	CATSDTSGRNEQFF	TGTGCCACCAGTGATACTAGCGGGAGGAATGAGCAGTTCTTC
16	TRBV7-9	NA	TRBJ2-1	TRBD1	CASSQQTGGPYNEQFF	TGTGCCAGCAGCCAACAAACAGGGGGCCCATACAATGAGCAGTTCTTC
15	TRBV7-9	NA	TRBJ2-5	NA	CASSFPTGQSETQYF	TGTGCCAGCAGCTTCCCTACAGGACAGTCGGAGACCCAGTACTTC
16	TRBV5-4	NA	TRBJ2-1	TRBD2	CASSPGGVAGYNEQFF	TGTGCCAGCAGCCCCGGCGGGGTAGCGGGGTACAATGAGCAGTTCTTC
14	TRBV4-1	NA	TRBJ1-1	NA	CASSRGGGYTEAFF	TGCGCCAGCAGCCGGGGGGGCGGGTACACTGAAGCTTTCTTT
13	TRBV28	NA	TRBJ1-1	NA	CASIQGIYTEAFF	TGTGCCAGCATTCAGGGGATTTACACTGAAGCTTTCTTT
10	TRBV20-1	NA	TRBJ1-1	NA	CSGWANEAFF	TGCAGTGGATGGGCTAACGAGGCTTTCTTT
15	TRBV7-9	once	TRBJ2-6	NA	CASSLRGGGANVLTF	TGTGCCAGCAGCTTACGGGGAGGTGGGGCCAACGTCCTGACTTTC
16	TRBV27	NA	TRBJ2-2	TRBD1	CASSLFGTANTGELFF	TGTGCCAGCAGTTTATTCGGGACAGCGAACACCGGGGAGCTGTTTTTT
17	TRBV4-1	few	TRBJ1-1	TRBD1	CASSQDGTGGLGTEAFF	TGCGCCAGCAGCCAAGATGGGACAGGGGGGCTTGGCACTGAAGCTTTCTTT
15	TRBV4-3	NA	TRBJ2-7	TRBD1	CASSRYLQGGYEQYF	TGCGCCAGCAGCCGCTACTTACAGGGGGGCTACGAGCAGTACTTC
14	TRBV30	once	TRBJ1-3	NA	CAWSVRHSGNTIYF	TGTGCCTGGAGTGTACGACACTCTGGAAACACCATATATTTT
13	TRBV19	NA	TRBJ2-1	NA	CASSRGENNEQFF	TGTGCCAGTTCCAGGGGAGAGAACAATGAGCAGTTCTTC
12	TRBV6-4	NA	TRBJ1-1	NA	CASSDSGQKAFF	TGTGCCAGCAGTGACTCTGGACAGAAGGCTTTCTTT
16	TRBV6-6	NA	TRBJ2-3	NA	CASSYSARGSADTQYF	TGTGCCAGCAGTTACTCGGCCCGGGGGTCGGCAGATACGCAGTATTTT
12	TRBV5-4	once	TRBJ2-7	NA	CASSLTTGEQYF	TGTGCCAGCAGCTTGACAACGGGCGAGCAGTACTTC
15	TRBV7-2	few	TRBJ1-6	NA	CASSLVGGHNSPLHF	TGTGCCAGCAGCTTAGTGGGGGGACATAATTCACCCCTCCACTTT
12	TRBV5-4	NA	TRBJ2-1	NA	CASRAGTNEQFF	TGTGCCAGCAGGGCGGGGACCAATGAGCAGTTCTTC
15	TRBV6-2/TRBV6-3	NA	TRBJ1-5	TRBD1	CASSYSGQGGQPQHF	TGTGCCAGCAGTTACTCGGGACAGGGAGGCCAGCCCCAGCATTTT
15	TRBV14	NA	TRBJ2-2	NA	CASSQDRGRNGELFF	TGTGCCAGCAGCCAAGATCGGGGAAGAAACGGGGAACTGTTTTTT
16	TRBV18	NA	TRBJ1-2	NA	CASSQEREGKGSGYTF	TGTGCCAGCTCCCAAGAAAGAGAAGGAAAAGGGAGTGGCTACACCTTC
13	TRBV25-1	NA	TRBJ1-1	TRBD1	CASSRQGGPEAFF	TGTGCCAGCAGTCGACAGGGGGGTCCTGAAGCTTTCTTT
16	TRBV5-5	NA	TRBJ1-2	TRBD1	CASSFEGRTGGAGYTF	TGTGCCAGCAGCTTTGAGGGCCGGACAGGGGGCGCAGGGTACACCTTC
15	TRBV9	NA	TRBJ2-1	TRBD2	CASSVAASGRFEQFF	TGTGCCAGCAGCGTAGCTGCTAGCGGGAGGTTTGAGCAGTTCTTC
15	TRBV6-2/TRBV6-3	NA	TRBJ1-6	NA	CASSSAGPGNSPLHF	TGTGCCAGCAGCTCCGCAGGGCCGGGTAATTCACCCCTCCACTTT
14	TRBV28	NA	TRBJ1-1	NA	CASSPPRGNTEAFF	TGTGCCAGCAGCCCCCCGAGAGGGAACACTGAAGCTTTCTTT
14	TRBV28	NA	TRBJ2-3	TRBD2	CASSPAGGAVTQYF	TGTGCCAGCTCCCCAGCGGGAGGGGCGGTTACGCAGTATTTT
16	TRBV7-9	NA	TRBJ2-2	TRBD2	CASSPPTSEPTGELFF	TGTGCCAGCAGCCCCCCGACTAGCGAACCGACCGGGGAGCTGTTTTTT
17	TRBV19	NA	TRBJ2-5	NA	CASSTTKDSRFRETQYF	TGTGCCAGTAGTACTACGAAGGACAGCCGGTTTAGGGAGACCCAGTACTTC
13	TRBV6-2/TRBV6-3	NA	TRBJ1-5	NA	CASSYGSGQPQHF	TGTGCCAGCAGTTACGGGTCGGGACAGCCCCAGCATTTT
15	TRBV7-3	once	TRBJ1-6	TRBD1	CASSLLGQGNSPLHF	TGTGCCAGCAGCTTACTGGGACAGGGTAATTCACCCCTCCACTTT
13	TRBV19	NA	TRBJ1-1	NA	CASSAQGITEAFF	TGTGCCAGTAGTGCGCAGGGGATCACTGAAGCTTTCTTT
12	TRBV7-2	NA	TRBJ2-1	NA	CASSFTGFEQFF	TGTGCCAGCAGCTTCACAGGGTTTGAGCAGTTCTTC
14	TRBV28	NA	TRBJ1-4	NA	CASVRGGASEKLFF	TGTGCCAGCGTCCGGGGGGGGGCGAGTGAAAAACTGTTTTTT